What follows is one T cell receptor beta chain and its context. With a J-beta primer mix and a sample-barcoded 5' primer, a second PCR ran about 6 to 11 cycles. Each CDR3 protein is one row after TCRdb ran MiXCR on the 5' RACE reads. The sample lists roughly 1,800,000 distinct CDR3 sequences; about 50% were seen once. The data belong to a study of blood T cells in healthy people across ages. V shed 6 bases, J shed 3 bases, and the junction held 11 bases outside the gene matches. This CDR3 is built from 16 residues. From germline, CDR1 is MDHEN and CDR2 SYDVKM. The source of this sequence is a woman in her thirties or forties in good health. The chain couples TRBV28 to TRBJ1-5; 7 bases line up with TRBD1. Sequenced: blood. CDR3 sequence reads: CASSPTGSGANQPQHF. The DNA for the CDR3 is TGTGCCAGCAGCCCGACAGGGTCTGGTGCCAATCAGCCCCAGCATTTT.